Listed below are T cell receptor beta chains from one sample, sequenced in a study of shared T cell receptors in the human thymus. The assay was immunoSEQ multiplex PCR, and TCRdb's table has in-frame clones only and misses some. The sample has more than 550,000 clones; around 87% are singletons. These data are also associated with another study on human thymus T cells.

Sequenced: thymocytes. Source of these receptors: a boy less than two years old with a congenital heart defect. CDR3s include the opening cysteine and the closing phenylalanine or tryptophan. Fields, in order: J gene, V gene, CDR3 length, CDR3 protein.

>TRBJ2-1|TRBV28|15
CASSPGRWGHNEQFF
>TRBJ1-2|TRBV6-1|16
CASSDFRDRVSPGYTF
>TRBJ2-2|TRBV6-5|15
CASSHRAANTGELFF
>TRBJ2-2|TRBV6-5|15
CASSSTTGGAGELFF
>TRBJ2-1|TRBV5-1|15
CASSLIQGAGNEQFF
>TRBJ2-3|TRBV5-1|19
CASSLRGLAGSYSTDTQYF
>TRBJ1-3|TRBV18|13
CASSPHGGNTIYF
>TRBJ2-5|TRBV28|18
CASSLARTSAYQQETQYF
>TRBJ2-7|TRBV4-2|16
CASSQDISGVAYEQYF
>TRBJ2-3|TRBV28|17
CASSSTGARRSTDTQYF